This entry features one TCR beta chain sequence. This CDR3 has 14 residues. V was cut by 4 bases and J by 2 bases, with 9 bases left in between. Germline CDR1 reads MGHRA; CDR2 reads YSYEKL. This specimen comes from a study of control samples from healthy donors and cancer patients. Sequencing used immunoSEQ multiplex PCR; TCRdb keeps in-frame clones, though not all of them. The sample has 150,000 to 200,000 clones, around nine tenths seen once. The receptor was isolated from a woman in her 30s in good health. The sequencing input was blood. The genes are TRBV4-1 and TRBJ1-5, with no clear D. The CDR3 region has the DNA TGCGCCAGCAGCCCCCTTTGGCGCAATCAGCCCCAGCATTTT. Protein sequence: CASSPLWRNQPQHF.